The present T cell receptor beta chain was sequenced within a study of cytomegalovirus exposure and HLA in healthy donors. The method was immunoSEQ multiplex PCR; TCRdb's version includes in-frame clones alone and lacks a portion of them. The sample lists approximately 97,000 clones; 85% to 95% were seen once. V lost 4 bases, J lost 1 base, and 4 bases lay in between. The CDR3 totals 12 residues. Germline V gene sequence: CDR1 GTSNPN, CDR2 SVGIG (reference sequence). A note on this clone: Its cognate antigen is unknown.

Study-wide points: The classifier reportedly diagnosed cytomegalovirus status with high sensitivity and specificity. Researchers catalogued about 160 TCR beta chains as cytomegalovirus-associated. TCR sequences were mostly rare, though some public TCRs occurred in many donors. The tendency of first-cohort TCR clusters to co-occur in the 120 validation repertoires was identified by a subsequent analysis.

The sample comprised PBMCs. The clonotype comes from a woman aged 25 to 39 in good health and CMV-seropositive. This chain uses TRBV30 with TRBJ2-2; D is undetermined. CDR3 sequence reads: CAWTRNTGELFF. The CDR3 DNA reads TGTGCCTGGACCAGGAACACCGGGGAGCTGTTTTTT.